This T cell receptor beta chain originates from a study of CXCR3-negative and CXCR3-positive naive CD8 T cells. Study details: TRB reads totalled about 140 million, about 1.5 +/- 0.3 million per library. Overall study findings and caveats: Naive cells that were CXCR3-positive had more hydrophobic TRB CDR3s (compared with CXCR3-negative naive cells).

Libraries were UMI-labeled 5' RACE TRB cDNA. TCRdb re-called the 5' RACE reads; one entry per CDR3 protein, DNA not given. The sample has tens of thousands of distinct CDR3 sequences. A note on this clonotype: Antigen unknown.

Germline CDR1 and CDR2: SGHRS and YFSETQ. This CDR3 spans 13 amino acids. The clonotype comes from a human donor in good health. Some clones in this sample may be carry-over from other donors' samples. The sequenced sample consisted of naive CXCR3+ CD8+ T cells from blood. Indicated subset: CD45RO-CCR7+CD27+CD95- naive CD8+ T cells expressing CXCR3 (TNR3+). The chain couples TRBV5-1 to TRBJ1-1; TCRdb calls TRBD1, which cannot be checked without DNA. This CDR3 is CASSWTGGAEAFF.